The present T cell receptor beta chain was sequenced within a study of PD-1 blockade in mismatch repair-deficient tumors. Overall study results and limits: After pembrolizumab, tumor-resident clones rose rapidly, then generally contracted before radiologic responses.

With regard to this clone: Antigen specificity is unknown.

Measured with immunoSEQ multiplex PCR; TCRdb has only the in-frame clones, and not every one. This sample yields approximately 25,000 clones, of which 83% are seen a single time; 20% to 25% belongs to the top ten. Mismatch repair deficiency was confirmed in all patients, by PCR or immunohistochemistry. The TCR-sequenced patients were a few responders to pembrolizumab. V gave up 4 bases and J gave up 10 bases, with 22 bases separating them. There are 15 residues in the CDR3. CDR1 is SEHNR and CDR2 is FQNEAQ in the germline V gene (reference sequence). The chain combines TRBV7-9 with TRBJ1-2, with D perhaps TRBD1 (5 bases). The sequencing here drew on peripheral blood, taken 12 weeks after starting pembrolizumab. The TCR originated in an adult with mismatch repair-deficient cancer. CDR3 loop: CASSSLGGAVGDYTF. The CDR3 nucleotides read TGTGCCAGCAGCTCCTTGGGAGGGGCGGTCGGAGACTACACCTTC.